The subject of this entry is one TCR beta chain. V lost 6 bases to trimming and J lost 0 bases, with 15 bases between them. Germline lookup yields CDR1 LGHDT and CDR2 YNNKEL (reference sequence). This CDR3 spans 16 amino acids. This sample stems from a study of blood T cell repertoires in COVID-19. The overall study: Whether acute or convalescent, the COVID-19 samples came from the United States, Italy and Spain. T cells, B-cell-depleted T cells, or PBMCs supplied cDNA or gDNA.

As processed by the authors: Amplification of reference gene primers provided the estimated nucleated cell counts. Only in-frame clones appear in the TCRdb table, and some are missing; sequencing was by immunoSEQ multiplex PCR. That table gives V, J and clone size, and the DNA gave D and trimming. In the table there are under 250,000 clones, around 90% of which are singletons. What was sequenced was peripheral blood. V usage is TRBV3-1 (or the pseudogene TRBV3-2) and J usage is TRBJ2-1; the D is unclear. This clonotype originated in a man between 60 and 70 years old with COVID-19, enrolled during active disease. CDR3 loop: CASRPRGLSSYNEQFF. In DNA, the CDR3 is TGTGCCAGCAGACCCCGCGGCTTAAGCTCCTACAATGAGCAGTTCTTC.